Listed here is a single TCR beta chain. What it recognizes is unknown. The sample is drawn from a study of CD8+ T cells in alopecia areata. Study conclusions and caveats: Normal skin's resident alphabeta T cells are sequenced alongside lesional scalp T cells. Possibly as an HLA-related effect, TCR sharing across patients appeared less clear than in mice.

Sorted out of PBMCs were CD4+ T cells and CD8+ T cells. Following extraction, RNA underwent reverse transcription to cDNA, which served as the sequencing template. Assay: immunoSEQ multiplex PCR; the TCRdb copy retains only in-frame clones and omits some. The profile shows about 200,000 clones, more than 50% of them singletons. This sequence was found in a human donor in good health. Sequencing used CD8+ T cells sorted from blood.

The CDR3 coding sequence is TGTGCCAGCAGCGCCGGAGTAGCTCCCCAGCATTTT. Translated, it gives CASSAGVAPQHF. The chain combines TRBV5-6 with TRBJ1-5; D call uncertain. The V end lost 4 bases, the J end lost 10 bases, and 12 bases lay between the germline ends. The CDR3 has 12 amino acids. Per the germline V gene, CDR1 is SGHDT and CDR2 is YYEEEE.